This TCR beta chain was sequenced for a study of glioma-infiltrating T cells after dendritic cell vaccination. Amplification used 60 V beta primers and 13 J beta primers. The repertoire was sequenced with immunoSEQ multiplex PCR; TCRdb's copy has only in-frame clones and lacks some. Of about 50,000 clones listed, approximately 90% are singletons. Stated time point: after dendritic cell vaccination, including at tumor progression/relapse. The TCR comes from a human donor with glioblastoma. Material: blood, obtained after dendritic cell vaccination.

Here the CDR3 DNA reads TGTGCCAGTAGGCCACGGGGGGCTATGAACACTGAAGCTTTCTTT. The encoded protein is CASRPRGAMNTEAFF. The chain links TRBV19 to TRBJ1-1; tentative D call: TRBD1 (6 bases). The V and J ends lost 6 bases and 0 bases respectively, with 14 bases between them. The CDR3 has 15 residues. Germline CDR1 reads LNHDA; CDR2 reads SQIVND (reference sequence).